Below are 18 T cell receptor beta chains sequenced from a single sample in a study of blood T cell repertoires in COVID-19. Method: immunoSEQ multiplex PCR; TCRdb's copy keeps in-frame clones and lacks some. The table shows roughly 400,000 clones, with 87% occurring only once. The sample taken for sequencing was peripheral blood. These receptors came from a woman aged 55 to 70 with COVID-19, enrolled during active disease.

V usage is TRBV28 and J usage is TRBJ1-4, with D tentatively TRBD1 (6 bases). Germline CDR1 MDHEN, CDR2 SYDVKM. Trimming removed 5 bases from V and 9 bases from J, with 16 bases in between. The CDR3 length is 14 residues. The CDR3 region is CASSQTGPLQKLFF. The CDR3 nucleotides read TGTGCCAGCAGTCAGACAGGTCCCCTTCAAAAACTGTTTTTT. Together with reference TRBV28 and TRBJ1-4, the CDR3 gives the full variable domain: DVKVTQSSRYLVKRTGEKVFLECVQDMDHENMFWYRQDPGLGLRLIYFSYDVKMKEKGDIPEGYSVSREKKERFSLILESASTNQTSMYLCASSQTGPLQKLFFGSGTQLSVL.

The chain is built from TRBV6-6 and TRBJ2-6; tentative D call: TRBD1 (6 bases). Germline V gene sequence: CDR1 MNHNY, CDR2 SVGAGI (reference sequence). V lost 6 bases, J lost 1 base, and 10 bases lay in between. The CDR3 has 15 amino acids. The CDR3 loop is CASRSTGSGANVLTF. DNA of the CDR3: TGTGCCAGCAGATCCACAGGGTCTGGGGCCAACGTCCTGACTTTC.

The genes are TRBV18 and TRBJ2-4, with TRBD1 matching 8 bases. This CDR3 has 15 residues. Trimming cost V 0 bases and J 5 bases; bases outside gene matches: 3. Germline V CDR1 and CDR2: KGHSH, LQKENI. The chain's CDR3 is CASSPPTGEQNIQYF. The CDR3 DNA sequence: TGTGCCAGCTCACCACCGACAGGGGAGCAAAACATTCAGTACTTC.

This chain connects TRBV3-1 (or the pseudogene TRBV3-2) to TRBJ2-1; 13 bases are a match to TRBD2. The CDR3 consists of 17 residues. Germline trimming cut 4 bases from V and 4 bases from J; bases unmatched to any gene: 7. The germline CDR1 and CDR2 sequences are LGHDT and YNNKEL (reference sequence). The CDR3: CASSLKLAGGPYNEQFF. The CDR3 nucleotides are TGTGCCAGCAGCCTGAAACTAGCGGGGGGGCCTTACAATGAGCAGTTCTTC.

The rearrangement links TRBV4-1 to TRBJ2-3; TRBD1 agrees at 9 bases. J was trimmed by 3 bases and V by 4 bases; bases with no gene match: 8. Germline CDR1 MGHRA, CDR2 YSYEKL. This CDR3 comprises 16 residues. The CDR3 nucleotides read TGCGCCAGCAGCCGCGTCGGGACAGGGCAAACAGATACGCAGTATTTT. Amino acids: CASSRVGTGQTDTQYF.

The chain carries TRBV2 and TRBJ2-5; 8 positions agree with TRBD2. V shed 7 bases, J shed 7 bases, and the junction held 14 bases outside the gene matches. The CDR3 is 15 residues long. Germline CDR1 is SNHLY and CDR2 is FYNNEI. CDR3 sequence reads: CASNTGGAYSGTQYF. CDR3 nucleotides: TGTGCCAGCAACACGGGGGGGGCGTATTCCGGGACCCAGTACTTC.

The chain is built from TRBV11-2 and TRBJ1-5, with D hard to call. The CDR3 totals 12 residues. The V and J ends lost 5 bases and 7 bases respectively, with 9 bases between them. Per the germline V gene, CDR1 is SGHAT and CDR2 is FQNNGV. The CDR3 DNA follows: TGTGCCAGCAGCACCCCGGGGCAGCCCCAGCATTTT. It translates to CASSTPGQPQHF.

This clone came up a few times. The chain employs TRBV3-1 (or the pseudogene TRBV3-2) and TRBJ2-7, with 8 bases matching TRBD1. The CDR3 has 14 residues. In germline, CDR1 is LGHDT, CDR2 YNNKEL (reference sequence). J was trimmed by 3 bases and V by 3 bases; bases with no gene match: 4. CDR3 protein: CASSQMTGDYEQYF. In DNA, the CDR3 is TGTGCCAGCAGCCAGATGACAGGGGACTACGAGCAGTACTTC.

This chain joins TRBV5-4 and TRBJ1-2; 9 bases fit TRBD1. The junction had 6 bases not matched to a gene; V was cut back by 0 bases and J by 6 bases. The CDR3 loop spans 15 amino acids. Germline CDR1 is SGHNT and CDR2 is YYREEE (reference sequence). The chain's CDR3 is CASSLVTGGTNGYTF. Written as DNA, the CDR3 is TGTGCCAGCAGCTTGGTGACAGGGGGTACGAATGGCTACACCTTC.

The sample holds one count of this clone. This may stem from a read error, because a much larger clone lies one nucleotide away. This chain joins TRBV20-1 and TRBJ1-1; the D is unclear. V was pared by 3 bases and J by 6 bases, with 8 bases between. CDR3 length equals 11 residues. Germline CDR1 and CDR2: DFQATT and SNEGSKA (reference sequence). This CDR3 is CSASSGAEAFF. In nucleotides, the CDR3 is TGCAGTGCTAGCTCCGGGGCTGAAGCTTTCTTT.

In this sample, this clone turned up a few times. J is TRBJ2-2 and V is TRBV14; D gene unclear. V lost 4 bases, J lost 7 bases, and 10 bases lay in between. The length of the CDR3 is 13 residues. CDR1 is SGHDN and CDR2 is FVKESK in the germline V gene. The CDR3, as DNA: TGTGCCAGCAGCCCGCGACTTGACGGGGAGCTGTTTTTT. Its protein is CASSPRLDGELFF.

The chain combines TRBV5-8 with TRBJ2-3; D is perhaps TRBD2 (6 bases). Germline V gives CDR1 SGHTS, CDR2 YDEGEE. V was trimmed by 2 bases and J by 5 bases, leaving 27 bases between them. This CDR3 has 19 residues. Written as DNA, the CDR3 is TGTGCCAGCAGCTTACACCGGGGGTCGGGGGAACTTACACAAGATACGCAGTATTTT. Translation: CASSLHRGSGELTQDTQYF.

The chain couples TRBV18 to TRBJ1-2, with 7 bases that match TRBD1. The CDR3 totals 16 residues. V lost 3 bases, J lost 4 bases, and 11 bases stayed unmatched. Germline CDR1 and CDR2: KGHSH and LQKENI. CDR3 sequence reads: CASSPQGGGAGYGYTF. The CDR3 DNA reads TGTGCCAGCTCACCGCAAGGAGGGGGCGCGGGCTATGGCTACACCTTC.

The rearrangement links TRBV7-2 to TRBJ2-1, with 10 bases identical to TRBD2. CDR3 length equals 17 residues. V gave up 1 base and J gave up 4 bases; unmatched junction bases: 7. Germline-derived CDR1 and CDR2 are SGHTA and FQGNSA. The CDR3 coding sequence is TGTGCCAGCAGCTTAGGGATCCAGCGGGGGGGTTACAATGAGCAGTTCTTC. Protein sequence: CASSLGIQRGGYNEQFF.

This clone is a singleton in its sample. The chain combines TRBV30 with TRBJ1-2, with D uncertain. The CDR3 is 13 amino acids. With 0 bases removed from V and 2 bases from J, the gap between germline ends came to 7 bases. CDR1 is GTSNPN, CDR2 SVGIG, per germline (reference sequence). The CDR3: CAWSVLGNYGYTF. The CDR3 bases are TGTGCCTGGAGTGTACTCGGGAACTATGGCTACACCTTC.

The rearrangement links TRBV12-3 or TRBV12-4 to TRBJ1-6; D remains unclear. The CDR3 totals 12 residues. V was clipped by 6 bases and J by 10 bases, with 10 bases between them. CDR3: CASREGRSPLHF. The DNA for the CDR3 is TGTGCCAGCAGAGAGGGTAGGTCACCCCTCCACTTT.

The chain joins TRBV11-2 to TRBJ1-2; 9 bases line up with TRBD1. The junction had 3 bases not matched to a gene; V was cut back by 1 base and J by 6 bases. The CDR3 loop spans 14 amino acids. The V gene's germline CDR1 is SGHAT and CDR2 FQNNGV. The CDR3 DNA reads TGTGCCAGCAGCTTAGCGAGGACAGGGGATGGCTACACCTTC. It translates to CASSLARTGDGYTF.

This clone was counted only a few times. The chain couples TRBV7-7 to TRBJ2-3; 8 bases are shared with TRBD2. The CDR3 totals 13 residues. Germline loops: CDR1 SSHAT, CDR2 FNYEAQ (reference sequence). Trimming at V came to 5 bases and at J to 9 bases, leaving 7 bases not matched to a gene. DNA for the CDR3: TGTGCCAGCAGCCCTTTTGCGGGGGGAACGCAGTATTTT. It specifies CASSPFAGGTQYF.